The rows below give T cell receptor beta chains drawn from one sample of a study of blood T cell repertoires in COVID-19. TCRdb's copy holds only in-frame clones and misses some; the assay was immunoSEQ multiplex PCR. The sample yields about 190,000 clones, around nine tenths seen once. Sequencing used peripheral blood. Receptors were obtained from a woman in her 70s with COVID-19, enrolled during active disease. CDR3s include the opening cysteine and the closing phenylalanine or tryptophan.

TRBV6-5 CASNRGGQGNQPQHF
TRBV18 CASSPWEATNYGYTF
TRBV4-2 CASSQGLAGGSTDTQYF
TRBV5-5 CASSPLGREDGELFF
TRBV28 CASSPRGQLRNTEAFF
TRBV27 CASRSARRGLAGGSYEQYF
TRBV7-3 CASSPDRGRMNTEAFF
TRBV9 CASSYRAGRGGETQYF
TRBV5-1 CATPQITTNEKLFF
TRBV28 CASSSVVGWGDYGYTF
TRBV7-3 CASSSSGHNEQFF
TRBV6-5 CASRPDRKNTGELFF
TRBV5-5 CASSLLRDSYYEQYF
TRBV6-5 CASRKQGGSDEQYF
TRBV27 CASSTRLAVNEQFF
TRBV6-2/TRBV6-3 CASSYSRFSGSADTQYF
TRBV3-1/TRBV3-2 CASQSGGTAQYF
TRBV29-1 CSAQGNSYNEQFF
TRBV10-3 CAISSGQLSGNTIYF
TRBV28 CASSLITAGWETQYF
TRBV2 CASSEGLLAGGSRNTGELFF
TRBV7-9 CASSLASGGSQETQYF
TRBV7-8 CASSLATSGSDNEQFF
TRBV5-6 CASSSTGLNTEAFF
TRBV23-1 CASSLLSTGHSYEQYF
TRBV5-1 CASSGSGYTEAFF
TRBV5-6 CASSLITTGGSRGYTF
TRBV28 CASRAGTGPSYEQYF
TRBV5-1 CASSFAGTEAFF
TRBV10-3 CATGTADTGELFF
TRBV7-3 CASRRAGGTDTQYF
TRBV10-3 CAISDIGTEAFF
TRBV6-2/TRBV6-3 CASSYPELAFSETQYF
TRBV28 CASSVWGDPYEQYF
TRBV29-1 CSVSGSGTEAFF
TRBV29-1 CSAGTVNTGELFF
TRBV7-9 CASSLGAGEKLFF
TRBV28 CASSPTRDRGAPLHF
TRBV7-9 CASSLRRRAGNTGELFF
TRBV5-1 CASSLTVAKNIQYF
TRBV28 CASSDPGGSYTEAFF
TRBV28 CASSTGLNTEAFF
TRBV9 CASSPSTGRNEKLFF
TRBV9 CAILRDTRFEKLFF
TRBV12-3/TRBV12-4 CASTRGDTEAFF
TRBV28 CASSLTDRGRAFF
TRBV10-3 CAISESDRVPGYTF
TRBV7-2 CASSQGANEKLFF
TRBV5-1 CASSLIGSGSSDTQYF
TRBV15 CATSRTGLAGGTSTDTQYF
TRBV6-5 CASSPLLPDTQYF
TRBV10-3 CAISGLAGVGVETQYF
TRBV24-1 CATSDTGGGTEAFF
TRBV9 CASSVDGGVLNTEAFF
TRBV5-4 CASSLGGLAGRYEQYF
TRBV5-1 CASSLGYRRDEQYF
TRBV4-2 CASSQEGSWAGNTEAFF